These 29 T cell receptor beta chains were all obtained from the same sample, sequenced in a study of technical replicates of blood from several donors. The protocol was immunoSEQ multiplex PCR, while the TCRdb copy is restricted to in-frame clones and leaves out a portion. This table holds roughly 81,000 clones, about 86% found once. The sample taken for sequencing was PBMCs. The receptors derive from a human donor in good health. Some clones in this sample may be carry-over from other donors' samples.

This chain connects TRBV7-9 to TRBJ1-2; TRBD1 matches at 8 bases. This CDR3 region has 13 residues. V trimming: 5 bases; J trimming: 8 bases; junction bases outside the gene matches: 7. Germline V gives CDR1 SEHNR, CDR2 FQNEAQ (reference sequence). The CDR3: CASSPRQGNGYTF. The CDR3 DNA reads as TGTGCCAGCAGCCCACGACAGGGGAACGGCTACACCTTC.

The genes are TRBV6-5 and TRBJ2-5; 9 bases map to TRBD2. Germline V lookup: CDR1 MNHEY, CDR2 SVGAGI. The CDR3 consists of 15 residues. The V gene end was trimmed by 2 bases and the J gene end by 2 bases; junction bases not matched to a gene: 3. The CDR3 coding sequence is TGTGCCAGCAGTTACAATAGCGGGGGTCAAGAGACCCAGTACTTC. This sequence encodes CASSYNSGGQETQYF.

The chain is built from TRBV21-1 and TRBJ2-1; TRBD2, the table's D call, lacks a check against the DNA. TRBV21-1 is an annotated pseudogene. The CDR3 extends over 17 amino acids. The CDR3 DNA sequence: TGTGCCAGCAGCAAACCTAGCGGGAGGAGTTGTTGCAATGAGCAGTTCTTC. Protein sequence: CASSKPSGRSCCNEQFF.

This chain joins TRBV7-2 and TRBJ1-2, with 8 bases lining up with TRBD1. The length of the CDR3 is 15 residues. V shed 5 bases, J shed 2 bases, and the junction held 7 bases outside the gene matches. Germline loops: CDR1 SGHTA, CDR2 FQGNSA. CDR3 residues: CASSDRQGNNYGYTF. CDR3 bases: TGTGCCAGCAGCGACAGACAGGGGAACAACTATGGCTACACCTTC.

The chain carries TRBV5-5 and TRBJ1-2; TRBD1 is a possible D gene (6 bases). Germline V gene sequence: CDR1 SGHKS, CDR2 YYEKEE (reference sequence). Trimming removed 1 base from V and 6 bases from J, with 13 bases in between. The length of the CDR3 is 14 residues. As DNA, the CDR3 is TGTGCCAGCAGCTTGTCCGGGACATCGGATGGCTACACCTTC. Its translation: CASSLSGTSDGYTF.

The chain joins TRBV19 to TRBJ1-5, with D unclear. In germline, CDR1 is LNHDA, CDR2 SQIVND (reference sequence). The CDR3 is made up of 13 amino acids. Trimming took off 2 bases at V and 8 bases at J, with 10 bases between the two ends. The CDR3 DNA reads TGTGCCAGTAGTATAAGCGGCGTAGAGCCCCAGCATTTT. Encoded protein: CASSISGVEPQHF.

V and J are TRBV27 and TRBJ2-2; 9 nucleotides match TRBD1. J was trimmed by 4 bases and V by 10 bases; bases with no gene match: 7. The CDR3 consists of 14 residues. Germline CDR1 reads MNHEY; CDR2 reads SMNVEV (reference sequence). CDR3 coding DNA: TGTGCCACCTCGCCGGGACAGGGCACCGGGGAGCTGTTTTTT. Amino acid sequence: CATSPGQGTGELFF.

This clone has just a few counts. The rearrangement links TRBV4-2 to TRBJ2-7; D gene ambiguous. CDR3 size: 18 residues. Germline V gene data show CDR1 as LGHNA and CDR2 as YNFKEQ. V was cut by 0 bases and J by 1 base, with 19 bases left in between. Here the CDR3 reads CASSQDLPLSSQSYEQYF. DNA of the CDR3: TGTGCCAGCAGCCAAGATCTTCCGTTGTCTAGTCAATCCTACGAGCAGTACTTC.

The sample holds one count of this clone. J is TRBJ2-7 and V is TRBV5-1, with 8 bases matching TRBD1. CDR1 and CDR2 (germline): SGHRS, YFSETQ. This CDR3 contains 15 residues. The V and J ends lost 2 bases and 0 bases, in that order; junction bases with no gene match: 4. CDR3 protein: CASSLGTGSSYEQYF. CDR3 nucleotide sequence: TGCGCCAGCAGCTTAGGGACAGGAAGCTCCTACGAGCAGTACTTC. Based on the CDR3 plus reference TRBV5-1 and TRBJ2-7, the full variable domain is KAGVTQTPRYLIKTRGQQVTLSCSPISGHRSVSWYQQTPGQGLQFLFEYFSETQRNKGNFPGRFSGRQFSNSRSEMNVSTLELGDSALYLCASSLGTGSSYEQYFGPGTRLTVT.

This clone was observed a single time. The chain is built from TRBV7-2 and TRBJ2-2, with 7 bases lining up with TRBD2. With V trimmed by 4 bases and J by 5 bases, 4 bases remained unmatched. This CDR3 has 14 amino acids. In germline, CDR1 is SGHTA, CDR2 FQGNSA. In DNA form, the CDR3 reads TGTGCCAGCAGCTCCAAAGCGGGGACCGGGGAGCTGTTTTTT. Translation: CASSSKAGTGELFF.

This clone showed up just a few times. The J gene is TRBJ1-1, the V gene TRBV5-1, with D maybe TRBD1 (6 bases). The CDR3 length is 15 residues. The V gene lost 4 bases and the J gene lost 1 base, with 14 bases spanning the gap. In germline, CDR1 is SGHRS, CDR2 YFSETQ. The CDR3 sequence: CASSLGAGWNTEAFF. The CDR3 nucleotides are TGCGCCAGCAGCCTGGGGGCAGGGTGGAACACTGAAGCTTTCTTT.

This clone was observed a few times. V and J are TRBV19 and TRBJ1-1, with TRBD1 matching 7 bases. Per the germline V gene, CDR1 is LNHDA and CDR2 is SQIVND (reference sequence). The CDR3 consists of 16 residues. V was pared by 4 bases and J by 0 bases, with 8 bases of the junction left unmatched. The CDR3 coding sequence is TGTGCCAGTAGTAACGACAGGGCTTCTTTGAACACTGAAGCTTTCTTT. Protein product: CASSNDRASLNTEAFF.

This clone was seen only a few times. This chain uses TRBV6-5 with TRBJ1-1; 9 nucleotides agree with TRBD1. This CDR3 comprises 14 residues. Germline V gene data show CDR1 as MNHEY and CDR2 as SVGAGI. Trimming cost V 6 bases and J 0 bases; bases outside gene matches: 2. The CDR3 coding sequence is TGTGCCAGCAGGACAGGGGGGATGAACACTGAAGCTTTCTTT. As protein: CASRTGGMNTEAFF.

This clone was observed a few times. This specimen includes other DNA sequences encoding the same CDR3. CDR3 bases: TGCGCCAGCAGCCTGTTCCAGGGGCAGCCCCAGCATTTT. This sequence encodes CASSLFQGQPQHF. The J gene is TRBJ1-5, the V gene TRBV4-3; D is perhaps TRBD1 (6 bases). The CDR3 is 13 amino acids. V dropped 4 bases and J dropped 7 bases, with 11 bases sitting between them. Looked up from germline, CDR1 is LGHNA and CDR2 is YSLEER.

Here the CDR3 DNA reads TGTGCCAGTAGTATGCGGGCCGAAGAGACCCAGTACTTC. As protein: CASSMRAEETQYF. The genes are TRBV19 and TRBJ2-5; D perhaps matches TRBD2 (5 bases). CDR3 length: 13 residues. Germline V gives CDR1 LNHDA, CDR2 SQIVND (reference sequence). V dropped 3 bases and J dropped 3 bases, with 8 bases sitting between them.

CDR3: CATGGTFSGNTIYF. CDR3 nucleotide sequence: TGTGCCACCGGGGGGACTTTCTCTGGAAACACCATATATTTT. This chain connects TRBV25-1 to TRBJ1-3; D might be TRBD1 (5 bases). The V end lost 10 bases, the J end lost 0 bases, and 13 bases lay between the germline ends. Germline loops: CDR1 MGHDK, CDR2 SYGVNS. This CDR3 is 14 amino acids long.

This chain connects TRBV7-9 to TRBJ2-1; 11 bases line up with TRBD2. The germline gives CDR1 SEHNR, CDR2 FQNEAQ (reference sequence). The CDR3 contains 14 residues. The ends lost 6 bases at V and 5 bases at J; junction bases unmatched: 3. In nucleotides, the CDR3 is TGTGCCAGCAGGCTAGCGGGAGGCAACAATGAGCAGTTCTTC. Its translation: CASRLAGGNNEQFF.

CDR3 in DNA: TGTGCCAGCGCTGGGCGGGAGGGCCGGAACGAGCAGTACTTC. Residues: CASAGREGRNEQYF. The chain carries TRBV27 and TRBJ2-7; 9 positions agree with TRBD2. V lost 8 bases to trimming and J lost 5 bases; unmatched junction nucleotides: 10. Germline CDR1 reads MNHEY; CDR2 reads SMNVEV (reference sequence). CDR3 length: 14 amino acids.

The table lists this clone with a count of one. This chain connects TRBV7-9 to TRBJ1-1, with 7 bases that match TRBD1. V was clipped by 0 bases and J by 4 bases; unmatched bases: 5. CDR1 and CDR2 (germline): SEHNR, FQNEAQ (reference sequence). The CDR3 is 15 amino acids. This chain's CDR3 is CASSLAGGASTEAFF. The CDR3, as DNA: TGTGCCAGCAGCTTAGCAGGGGGCGCAAGCACTGAAGCTTTCTTT.

In nucleotides, the CDR3 is TGCAGCGGGCGGGAGAACACTGAAGCTTTCTTT. This translates into CSGRENTEAFF. V gene TRBV29-1 combines with J gene TRBJ1-1; D not certain. Germline V gene data show CDR1 as SQVTM and CDR2 as ANQGSEA. This CDR3 is 11 amino acids long. V was clipped by 7 bases and J by 1 base, with 7 bases between them.

This clone was seen a handful of times. The chain employs TRBV4-2 and TRBJ1-6; D is ambiguous. CDR3 length: 17 residues. Looked up from germline, CDR1 is LGHNA and CDR2 is YNFKEQ. V gave up 0 bases and J gave up 10 bases, with 19 bases separating them. The CDR3, as DNA: TGTGCCAGCAGCCAAGACTCCCCGAGACCTGGGCAATCACCCCTCCACTTT. It encodes CASSQDSPRPGQSPLHF.

The chain employs TRBV27 and TRBJ1-1; a possible D gene is TRBD1 (5 bases). V lost 0 bases, J lost 1 base, and 9 bases lay in between. CDR1 and CDR2 from the germline V gene are MNHEY and SMNVEV (reference sequence). The CDR3 totals 15 residues. The CDR3 bases are TGTGCCAGCAGTTTATCGAGGGACTGGAACACTGAAGCTTTCTTT. It specifies CASSLSRDWNTEAFF.

The genes are TRBV6-5 and TRBJ1-5; D is possibly TRBD1 (5 bases). The CDR3 is 13 amino acids. V dropped 6 bases and J dropped 4 bases, with 10 bases sitting between them. In germline, CDR1 is MNHEY, CDR2 SVGAGI. The CDR3 coding sequence is TGTGCCAGCAGGACACAGGCAAATCAGCCCCAGCATTTT. This gives the protein CASRTQANQPQHF.

V gene TRBV9 combines with J gene TRBJ2-2, with 14 bases identical to TRBD2. Unmatched junction bases numbered 4, after V lost 0 bases and J lost 6 bases. Germline CDR1 and CDR2: SGDLS and YYNGEE. The CDR3 contains 17 residues. The CDR3 coding sequence is TGTGCCAGCAGCGTAGTCGGGACTAGCGGGAGCTCCGGGGAGCTGTTTTTT. Amino acid sequence: CASSVVGTSGSSGELFF.

This chain links TRBV7-6 with TRBJ2-2; a weak D match, TRBD2 (5 bases). V was trimmed by 3 bases and J by 0 bases, leaving 11 bases between them. The CDR3 has 16 residues. CDR1 SGHVS and CDR2 FNYEAQ come from the germline V gene. DNA of the CDR3: TGTGCCAGCAGCTTTCGCGGACTCGCGAACACCGGGGAGCTGTTTTTT. Translating gives CASSFRGLANTGELFF. The complete variable domain, with remaining parts taken from reference TRBV7-6 and TRBJ2-2, reads GAGVSQSPRYKVTKRGQDVALRCDPISGHVSLYWYRQALGQGPEFLTYFNYEAQQDKSGLPNDRFSAERPEGSISTLTIQRTEQRDSAMYRCASSFRGLANTGELFFGEGSRLTVL.

The V call is TRBV19, the J call TRBJ1-2; TRBD1 aligns across 7 bases. The CDR3 extends over 16 amino acids. Looked up from germline, CDR1 is LNHDA and CDR2 is SQIVND (reference sequence). Unmatched junction bases numbered 12, after V lost 4 bases and J lost 4 bases. Written as DNA, the CDR3 is TGTGCCAGTAGTAAGGGGGCCGGGACAGACCTCTATGGCTACACCTTC. It translates to CASSKGAGTDLYGYTF.

The chain carries TRBV4-3 and TRBJ2-1; TRBD2 might be the D (6 bases). Germline CDR1 and CDR2: LGHNA and YSLEER. The CDR3 sequence is 14 residues long. The ends were cut back, 5 bases at V and 4 bases at J, with 12 bases in the middle. The CDR3 is CASSMGLAYNEQFF. CDR3 sequence (DNA): TGCGCCAGCAGCATGGGGCTAGCGTACAATGAGCAGTTCTTC.

The genes are TRBV7-2 and TRBJ2-7, with TRBD1 identical over 8 bases. The germline V gene has CDR1 SGHTA and CDR2 FQGNSA. This CDR3 has 14 residues. Trimming cost V 5 bases and J 4 bases; bases outside gene matches: 7. CDR3 sequence reads: CASSHRQGRYEQYF. CDR3 sequence (DNA): TGTGCCAGCAGCCATAGACAGGGGAGGTACGAGCAGTACTTC.

This sequence joins TRBV9 and TRBJ2-2; D not resolved. This CDR3 comprises 14 residues. V shed 0 bases and J shed 2 bases, with 5 bases lying between them. Germline V gene data show CDR1 as SGDLS and CDR2 as YYNGEE. CDR3 residues: CASSVVSNTGELFF. The CDR3 bases are TGTGCCAGCAGCGTAGTAAGCAACACCGGGGAGCTGTTTTTT.